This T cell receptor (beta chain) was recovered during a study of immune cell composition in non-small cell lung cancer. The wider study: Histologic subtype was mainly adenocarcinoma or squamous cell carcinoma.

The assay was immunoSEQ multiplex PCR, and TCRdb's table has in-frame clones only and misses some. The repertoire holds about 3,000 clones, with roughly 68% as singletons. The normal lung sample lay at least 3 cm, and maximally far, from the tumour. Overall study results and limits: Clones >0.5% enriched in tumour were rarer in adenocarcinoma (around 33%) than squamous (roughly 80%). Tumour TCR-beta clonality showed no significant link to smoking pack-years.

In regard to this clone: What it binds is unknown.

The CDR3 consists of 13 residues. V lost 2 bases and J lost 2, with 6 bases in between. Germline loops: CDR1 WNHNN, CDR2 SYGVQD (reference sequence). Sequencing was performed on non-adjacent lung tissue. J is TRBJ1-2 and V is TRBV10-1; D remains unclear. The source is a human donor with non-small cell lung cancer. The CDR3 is CASSEGQNYGYTF. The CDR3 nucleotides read TGCGCCAGCAGTGAGGGTCAGAACTATGGCTACACCTTC.